The T cell receptor beta chain under discussion was sequenced for a study of technical replicates of blood from a few donors (TCRdb year 2017). V loses 0 bases of germline sequence and J loses 7 bases, and the interval between the two ends is 15 bases. From the cysteine through the phenylalanine, the CDR3 covers 16 amino acids. CDR3 DNA only is kept here, 48 bases in frame from base 1. From the germline V gene, CDR1 is LGHNA and CDR2 is YNFKEQ. The library was produced with the immunoSEQ multiplex PCR assay. TCRdb retrieved this table from immuneACCESS and kept in-frame rearrangements only. Not all clones are present; in checked studies, unresolved V genes account for under half, and no reason is known for the remainder. The sample table lists tens of thousands of clones, approximately 90% of them with a count of one. The ten most abundant clones make up 4.6% of the sample. Concerning this clone itself: The clone's antigen remains unknown. Per-base qualities were not stored, and no clone one base away is much larger.

Recombination joined TRBV4-2 with TRBJ1-4; TRBD1 is perhaps the D gene, given 6 matching bases. Sequencing was performed on PBMCs. The TCR sequence derives from a human donor in good health. Some clones in this sample may be carry-over from other donors' samples. The DNA sequence is given as TGTGCCAGCAGCCAAGATCGGCTGGGGGCAGCTGAAAAACTGTTTTTT. Its protein is CASSQDRLGAAEKLFF.